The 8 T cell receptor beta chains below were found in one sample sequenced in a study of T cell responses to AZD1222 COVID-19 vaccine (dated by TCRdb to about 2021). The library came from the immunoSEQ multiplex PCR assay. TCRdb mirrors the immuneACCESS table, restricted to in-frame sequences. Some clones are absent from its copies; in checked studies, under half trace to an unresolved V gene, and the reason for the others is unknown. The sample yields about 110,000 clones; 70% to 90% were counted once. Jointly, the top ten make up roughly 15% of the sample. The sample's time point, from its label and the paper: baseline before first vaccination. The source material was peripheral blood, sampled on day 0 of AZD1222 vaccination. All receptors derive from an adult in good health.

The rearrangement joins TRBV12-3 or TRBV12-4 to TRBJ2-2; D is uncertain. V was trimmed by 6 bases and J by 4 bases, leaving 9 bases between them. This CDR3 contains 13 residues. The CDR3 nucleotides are TGTGCCAGCAGCCAGATCGGCACCGGGGAGCTGTTTTTT. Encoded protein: CASSQIGTGELFF.

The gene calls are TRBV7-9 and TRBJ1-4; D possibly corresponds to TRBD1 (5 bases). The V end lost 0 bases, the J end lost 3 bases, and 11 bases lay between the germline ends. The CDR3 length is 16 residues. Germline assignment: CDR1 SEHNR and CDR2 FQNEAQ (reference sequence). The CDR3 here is CASSLAGRTPNEKLFF. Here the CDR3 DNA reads TGTGCCAGCAGCTTAGCAGGGAGGACACCTAATGAAAAACTGTTTTTT.

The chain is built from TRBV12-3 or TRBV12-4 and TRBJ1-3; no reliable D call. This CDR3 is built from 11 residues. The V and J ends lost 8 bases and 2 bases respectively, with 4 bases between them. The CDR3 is CASGPGNTIYF. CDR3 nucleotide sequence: TGTGCCAGCGGCCCTGGAAACACCATATATTTT.

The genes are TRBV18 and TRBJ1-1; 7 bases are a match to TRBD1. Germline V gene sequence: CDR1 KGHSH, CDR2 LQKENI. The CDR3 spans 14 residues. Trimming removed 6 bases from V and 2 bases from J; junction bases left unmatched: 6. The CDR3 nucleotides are TGTGCCAGCTCGCCCCACAGGGGAAACACTGAAGCTTTCTTT. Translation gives CASSPHRGNTEAFF.

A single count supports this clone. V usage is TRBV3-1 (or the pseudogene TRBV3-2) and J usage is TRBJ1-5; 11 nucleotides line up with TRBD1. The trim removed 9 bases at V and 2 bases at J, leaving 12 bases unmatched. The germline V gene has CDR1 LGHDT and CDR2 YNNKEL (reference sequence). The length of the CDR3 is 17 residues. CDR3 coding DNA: TGTGCCAGTACAACTGGGGACAGGGGGACCGGCAATCAGCCCCAGCATTTT. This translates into CASTTGDRGTGNQPQHF.

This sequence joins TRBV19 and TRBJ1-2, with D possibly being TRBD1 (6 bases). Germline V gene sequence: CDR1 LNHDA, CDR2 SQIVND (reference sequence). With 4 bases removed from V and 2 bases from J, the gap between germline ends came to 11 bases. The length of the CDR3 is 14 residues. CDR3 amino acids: CASSNGGSNYGYTF. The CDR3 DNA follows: TGTGCCAGTAGTAATGGGGGCAGCAACTATGGCTACACCTTC. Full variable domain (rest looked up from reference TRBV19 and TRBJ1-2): DGGITQSPKYLFRKEGQNVTLSCEQNLNHDAMYWYRQDPGQGLRLIYYSQIVNDFQKGDIAEGYSVSREKKESFPLTVTSAQKNPTAFYLCASSNGGSNYGYTFGSGTRLTVV.

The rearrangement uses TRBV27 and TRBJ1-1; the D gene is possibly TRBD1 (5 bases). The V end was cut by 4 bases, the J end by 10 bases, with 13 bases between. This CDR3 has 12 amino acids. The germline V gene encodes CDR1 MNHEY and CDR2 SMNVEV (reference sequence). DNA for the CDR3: TGTGCCAGCAGTTCCACAGGAATAGGAGCTTTCTTT. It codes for CASSSTGIGAFF.

As DNA, the CDR3 is TGTGCCTGGAGTACCCCTGGACAGGGTGGAAACACCATATATTTT. The encoded protein is CAWSTPGQGGNTIYF. The V and J genes are TRBV30 and TRBJ1-3; TRBD1 matches 8 bases. The V gene end was trimmed by 2 bases and the J gene end by 3 bases; junction bases not matched to a gene: 6. CDR3 length: 15 residues. Germline V CDR1 and CDR2: GTSNPN, SVGIG (reference sequence).